This T cell receptor (beta chain) was recovered during a study of sequential checkpoint blockade in melanoma. Treatment indicated: randomized to nivolumab then ipilimumab (arm A) or the reverse (arm B). A few counts support this clone. This CDR3 has 17 residues. Trimming cost V 2 bases and J 9 bases; bases outside gene matches: 12. Germline V lookup: CDR1 MNHGY, CDR2 SAAAGT. Clones were sequenced by immunoSEQ multiplex PCR, and TCRdb holds only the in-frame ones, with some missing. The sample records around 6,400 clones, around 21% being singletons. The gene calls are TRBV6-8 and TRBJ2-1, with 11 bases lining up with TRBD2. Here the sequenced sample was tumor tissue (inferred from file names), taken from a patient given nivolumab and ipilimumab in sequence. The TCR comes from a human donor with melanoma. The CDR3 bases are TGTGCCAGCAGTTACGAGCCCGGGCTAGCGGGGGGCAGTGAGCAGTTCTTC. It is translated as CASSYEPGLAGGSEQFF.